This T cell receptor (beta chain) was sequenced in a study of T cell repertoires in cytomegalovirus infection. This clonotype was seen more than once but under ten times. Antigen unknown. This CDR3 contains 13 residues. CDR1 and CDR2 from the germline V gene are SGHTA and FQGNSA. Between the trimmed V and J ends, which lost 8 bases and 5 bases, there was a span of 16 bases. TCRdb itself ran the reads through MiXCR, one entry per CDR3 protein. The sample lists about 310,000 distinct CDR3 sequences; roughly 25% were seen once. The rearrangement uses TRBV7-2 and TRBJ2-7, with D possibly TRBD2 on 5 matching bases. The receptor's source is a human donor in good health (CMV status not recorded). Some clones in this sample may be carry-over from other donors' samples. The sample in question was cultured PBMCs, obtained from culture after CMV antigen stimulation. The CDR3 coding sequence is TGTGCCAGCCAGAACCTAGCATATGACGAGCAGTACTTC. Residues: CASQNLAYDEQYF. The full variable domain, its missing parts supplied by reference TRBV7-2 and TRBJ2-7, is GAGVSQSPSNKVTEKGKDVELRCDPISGHTALYWYRQSLGQGLEFLIYFQGNSAPDKSGLPSDRFSAERTGGSVSTLTIQRTQQEDSAVYLCASQNLAYDEQYFGPGTRLTVT.